The T cell receptor (beta chain) under discussion was sequenced for a study of beta chain features in type 1 diabetes. Notes on the study in general: VDJ junctions from type 1 diabetes patients carried fewer insertions and larger deletions. Shortening that was moderate but significant affected the TCRB CDR3s of Type 1 diabetes patients in all four CD4+ subsets.

This clone was counted only a few times. Its antigen is undetermined. Expressed TCRB transcripts were sequenced because the isolated RNA had all been reverse transcribed beforehand. Naive, central memory and regulatory T cell samples averaged about 3.4 million reads. Sequencing used immunoSEQ multiplex PCR; TCRdb keeps in-frame clones, though not all of them. The sample lists 550,000 to 850,000 clones; around 15% were seen once. Cells sorted by CD45RO/CCR7/CD25/CD127/CD95/CD27 comprised CD4+ naive, central memory, regulatory and stem cell-like memory cells. Sorted populations all had greater than 95% purity. Deletions cut 0 bases from V and 4 bases from J, with 9 bases between. CDR3 length: 14 amino acids. Germline assignment: CDR1 MNHNY and CDR2 SVGAGI (reference sequence).

Specimen: naive CD4+ T cells from blood. This receptor was identified in a man younger than 35 with type 1 diabetes. The J gene is TRBJ1-1, the V gene TRBV6-6, with D possibly being TRBD1 (6 bases). CDR3 sequence: CASSYSGQSTEAFF. The CDR3 nucleotides are TGTGCCAGCAGTTACTCAGGACAGTCCACTGAAGCTTTCTTT.